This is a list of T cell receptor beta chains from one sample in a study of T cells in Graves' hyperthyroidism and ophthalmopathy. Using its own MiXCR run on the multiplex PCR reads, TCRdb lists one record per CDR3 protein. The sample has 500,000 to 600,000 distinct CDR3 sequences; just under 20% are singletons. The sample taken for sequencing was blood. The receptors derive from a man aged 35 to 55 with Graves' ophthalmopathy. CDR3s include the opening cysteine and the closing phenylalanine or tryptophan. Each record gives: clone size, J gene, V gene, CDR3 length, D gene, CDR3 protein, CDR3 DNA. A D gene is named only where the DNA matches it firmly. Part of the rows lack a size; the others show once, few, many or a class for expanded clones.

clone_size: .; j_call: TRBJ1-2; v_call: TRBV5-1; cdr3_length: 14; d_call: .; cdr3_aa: CASRSRLANYGYTF; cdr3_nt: TGCGCCAGCAGGTCCAGGCTAGCTAACTATGGCTACACCTTC
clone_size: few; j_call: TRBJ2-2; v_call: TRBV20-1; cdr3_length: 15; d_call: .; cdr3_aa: CSATPPGPKRGELFF; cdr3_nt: TGCAGTGCAACCCCCCCGGGGCCGAAGAGAGGGGAGCTGTTTTTT
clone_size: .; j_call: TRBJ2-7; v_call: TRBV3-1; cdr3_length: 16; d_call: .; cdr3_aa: CASSQGNRDHSYEQYF; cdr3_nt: TGTGCCAGCAGCCAAGGGAATCGGGACCACTCCTACGAGCAGTACTTC
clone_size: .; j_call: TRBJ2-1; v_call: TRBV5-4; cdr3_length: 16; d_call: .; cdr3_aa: CASSPGGLGPYNEQFF; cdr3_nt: TGTGCCAGCAGCCCCGGGGGGCTAGGCCCCTACAATGAGCAGTTCTTC
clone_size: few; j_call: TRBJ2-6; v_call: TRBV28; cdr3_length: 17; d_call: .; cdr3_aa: CASSKQQGPSGANVLTF; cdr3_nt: TGTGCCAGCAGCAAACAACAGGGACCCTCTGGGGCCAACGTCCTGACTTTC
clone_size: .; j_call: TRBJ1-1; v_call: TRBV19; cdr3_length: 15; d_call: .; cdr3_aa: CASSIRQPSNTEAFF; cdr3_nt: TGTGCCAGTAGTATACGTCAGCCCTCGAACACTGAAGCTTTCTTT
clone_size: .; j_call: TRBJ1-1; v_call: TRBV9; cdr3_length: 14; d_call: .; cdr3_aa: CASSVRQGDTEAFF; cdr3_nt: TGTGCCAGCAGCGTCAGACAAGGGGATACTGAAGCTTTCTTT
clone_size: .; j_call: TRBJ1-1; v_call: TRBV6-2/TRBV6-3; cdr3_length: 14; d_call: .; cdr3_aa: CASSYGLRNTEAFF; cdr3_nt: TGTGCCAGCAGTTACGGACTGAGGAACACTGAAGCTTTCTTT
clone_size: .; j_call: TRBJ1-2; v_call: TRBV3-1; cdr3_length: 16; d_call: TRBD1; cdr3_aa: CASSHRTGPVALGYTF; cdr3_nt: TGTGCCAGCAGCCATCGGACAGGACCTGTCGCTTTAGGCTACACCTTC
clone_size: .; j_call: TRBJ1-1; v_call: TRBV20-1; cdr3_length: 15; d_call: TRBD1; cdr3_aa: CSASGEGTGATEAFF; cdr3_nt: TGCAGTGCTAGCGGGGAGGGGACAGGGGCCACTGAAGCTTTCTTT
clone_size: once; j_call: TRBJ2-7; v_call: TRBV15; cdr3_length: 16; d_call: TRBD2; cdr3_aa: CATSREHSGSRYEQYF; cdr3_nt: TGTGCCACCAGCAGAGAACATAGCGGGAGTCGCTACGAGCAGTACTTC
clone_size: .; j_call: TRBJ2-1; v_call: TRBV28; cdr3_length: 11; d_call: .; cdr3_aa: CASSNLREQFF; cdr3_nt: TGTGCCAGCAGTAACTTAAGGGAGCAGTTCTTC
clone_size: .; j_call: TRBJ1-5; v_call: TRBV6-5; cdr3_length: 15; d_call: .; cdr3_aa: CASSYSTGRNQPQHF; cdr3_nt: TGTGCCAGCAGTTACTCGACCGGTCGCAATCAGCCCCAGCATTTT
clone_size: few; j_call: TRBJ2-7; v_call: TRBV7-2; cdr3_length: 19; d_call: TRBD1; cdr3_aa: CASSLSAPEGQAIPYEQYF; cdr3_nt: TGTGCCAGCAGCTTAAGCGCGCCGGAGGGACAGGCAATCCCCTACGAGCAGTACTTC
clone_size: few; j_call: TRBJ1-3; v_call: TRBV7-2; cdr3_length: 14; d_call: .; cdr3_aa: CASSLTASGNTIYF; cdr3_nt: TGTGCCAGCAGCTTGACGGCTTCTGGAAACACCATATATTTT